What follows describes a single TCR beta chain. A clone one base away is much larger, so this may be a read error. This entry comes from a study of Ad26.COV2.S vaccination and SARS-CoV-2 variants. Profiled with immunoSEQ multiplex PCR; TCRdb holds only in-frame clones, not every one. Of 510,000 or so clones in the sample, around nine tenths are singletons; the top ten hold roughly 13%. The treatment is: around 19 received Ad26.COV2.S at low or high dose, single or two shots; a few received placebo; per-sample allocation not given. Day 63 after the first vaccine or placebo injection was the time point for sampling. CDR1 and CDR2 (germline): SGHNT, YYREEE (reference sequence). With 0 bases removed from V and 2 bases from J, the gap between germline ends came to 5 bases. The CDR3 spans 13 residues.

This TCR was sampled from a person aged 18-60 years who received the Ad26.COV2.S COVID-19 vaccine or a placebo. The sequenced sample was peripheral blood, obtained in a trial of Ad26.COV2.S vaccine versus placebo. The chain carries TRBV5-4 and TRBJ1-2; D might be TRBD1 (5 bases). The CDR3 DNA is TGTGCCAGCAGCTTGGGACAGAACTATGGCTACACCTTC. Amino acid sequence: CASSLGQNYGYTF.